A single sample is the source of the 22 T cell receptor beta chains below, sequenced in a study of blood T cell repertoires in COVID-19. Assay used: immunoSEQ multiplex PCR; TCRdb lists only in-frame clones, some missing. This sample has 250,000 or so clones, with about 85% found just once. The sample consisted of PBMCs or T cells enriched from blood (not recorded which). The receptor set was obtained from a woman in her forties or fifties who had been exposed to COVID-19.

V gene TRBV7-9 combines with J gene TRBJ2-1; 7 bases line up with TRBD1. Losses at the gene ends were 0 bases for V and 12 bases for J; bases not matched to a gene: 11. The CDR3 sequence is 15 residues long. The germline V gene encodes CDR1 SEHNR and CDR2 FQNEAQ (reference sequence). CDR3 in DNA: TGTGCCAGCAGCTTAGCGGAGACAGGGTACCTCACGCAGTTCTTC. Amino acids: CASSLAETGYLTQFF.

This rearrangement joins TRBV5-1 to TRBJ2-3; 8 nucleotides align to TRBD2. The CDR3 contains 16 residues. Germline V gives CDR1 SGHRS, CDR2 YFSETQ. Trimming removed 4 bases from V and 9 bases from J; junction bases left unmatched: 16. Here the CDR3 DNA reads TGCGCCAGCAGCGGACTCCGAGCGGGGGCTGAAGGCACGCAGTATTTT. Translated, it gives CASSGLRAGAEGTQYF. The variable domain in full, with the rest retrieved from reference TRBV5-1 and TRBJ2-3, is KAGVTQTPRYLIKTRGQQVTLSCSPISGHRSVSWYQQTPGQGLQFLFEYFSETQRNKGNFPGRFSGRQFSNSRSEMNVSTLELGDSALYLCASSGLRAGAEGTQYFGPGTRLTVL.

The rearrangement links TRBV19 to TRBJ2-3, with D possibly TRBD1 on 6 matching bases. Deletions cut 6 bases from V and 1 base from J, with 14 bases between. The CDR3 consists of 15 residues. Looked up from germline, CDR1 is LNHDA and CDR2 is SQIVND (reference sequence). The CDR3 region has the DNA TGTGCCAGTAGATTACAGGGTAAGGGCACAGATACGCAGTATTTT. Translated: CASRLQGKGTDTQYF.

The CDR3 DNA follows: TGTGCCAGCAGCCGCCCTAGAGCCACTGAAGCTTTCTTT. This translates into CASSRPRATEAFF. The chain links TRBV7-8 to TRBJ1-1; D not certain. This CDR3 has 13 amino acids. Germline loops: CDR1 SGHVS, CDR2 FQNEAQ. Trimming removed 5 bases at V and 4 bases at J, with 11 bases between.

V and J are TRBV27 and TRBJ1-6; TRBD1 matches 9 bases. Germline V gives CDR1 MNHEY, CDR2 SMNVEV (reference sequence). Losses at the gene ends were 8 bases for V and 4 bases for J; bases not matched to a gene: 6. CDR3 length: 15 amino acids. The CDR3 DNA is TGTGCCAGCGGAAGGACAGGGGTATATAATTCACCCCTCCACTTT. The encoded protein is CASGRTGVYNSPLHF.

The V and J genes are TRBV7-6 and TRBJ1-3; D unresolved. The CDR3 runs 14 residues. V shed 7 bases and J shed 2 bases, with 12 bases lying between them. Germline V CDR1 and CDR2: SGHVS, FNYEAQ. In DNA, the CDR3 is TGTGCCAGCACCCGACTCCCTACTGGAAACACCATATATTTT. The encoded protein is CASTRLPTGNTIYF. Full variable domain (rest looked up from reference TRBV7-6 and TRBJ1-3): GAGVSQSPRYKVTKRGQDVALRCDPISGHVSLYWYRQALGQGPEFLTYFNYEAQQDKSGLPNDRFSAERPEGSISTLTIQRTEQRDSAMYRCASTRLPTGNTIYFGEGSWLTVV.

The chain has TRBV10-2 and TRBJ1-5; D uncertain. Between the trimmed V and J ends, which lost 2 bases and 1 base, there was a span of 6 bases. Germline values: CDR1 WSHSY, CDR2 SAAADI. The CDR3 is made up of 14 amino acids. CDR3 nucleotide sequence: TGCGCCAGCAGTGAGCTGGCAAGCAATCAGCCCCAGCATTTT. Protein sequence: CASSELASNQPQHF.

The chain is built from TRBV7-3 and TRBJ2-2; 8 bases align to TRBD1. Germline assignment: CDR1 SGHTA and CDR2 FQGTGA. After removal of 3 bases from V and 1 base from J, the junction contained 1 base not matched to a gene. The CDR3 is made up of 15 amino acids. CDR3 amino acids: CASSFGTGNTGELFF. CDR3 DNA sequence: TGTGCCAGCAGCTTTGGGACAGGGAACACCGGGGAGCTGTTTTTT.

The chain combines TRBV5-1 with TRBJ2-5; D call uncertain. The CDR3 consists of 12 residues. In germline, CDR1 is SGHRS, CDR2 YFSETQ. V shed 0 bases and J shed 5 bases, with 5 bases lying between them. The CDR3 DNA reads TGCGCCAGCAGCTTGGTGTCGGAGACCCAGTACTTC. Amino acids: CASSLVSETQYF.

J is TRBJ1-1 and V is TRBV10-1, with D unclear. Germline CDR1 reads WNHNN; CDR2 reads SYGVQD (reference sequence). The V end was cut by 4 bases, the J end by 5 bases, with 11 bases between. The CDR3 sequence is 13 residues long. DNA of the CDR3: TGCGCCAGCAGTGCGGGTAGAGGGACTGAAGCTTTCTTT. Protein: CASSAGRGTEAFF.

This clone was seen only once. Other nucleotide sequences from this sample produce the same CDR3. The chain carries TRBV19 and TRBJ1-1; D uncertain. Trimming took 2 bases from V and 2 from J, leaving 6 bases between them. The germline V gene encodes CDR1 LNHDA and CDR2 SQIVND (reference sequence). This CDR3 region has 13 residues. CDR3 in amino acids: CASSIQVNTEAFF. The CDR3 nucleotides read TGTGCCAGTAGTATACAGGTCAACACTGAAGCTTTCTTT.

This chain links TRBV5-5 with TRBJ2-3; TRBD2 aligns across 7 bases. The CDR3 sequence is 18 residues long. Per germline, CDR1 SGHKS and CDR2 YYEKEE (reference sequence). V lost 2 bases to trimming and J lost 3 bases; unmatched junction nucleotides: 15. CDR3 region: CASSFSSGALPGTDTQYF. The DNA of the CDR3 is TGTGCCAGCAGCTTCTCGAGCGGGGCACTCCCGGGAACAGATACGCAGTATTTT. Full variable domain (missing parts from reference TRBV5-5 and TRBJ2-3): DAGVTQSPTHLIKTRGQQVTLRCSPISGHKSVSWYQQVLGQGPQFIFQYYEKEERGRGNFPDRFSARQFPNYSSELNVNALLLGDSALYLCASSFSSGALPGTDTQYFGPGTRLTVL.

This rearrangement joins TRBV18 to TRBJ2-7, with 8 bases lining up with TRBD2. Trimming cost V 4 bases and J 2 bases; bases outside gene matches: 7. CDR1 and CDR2 from the germline V gene are KGHSH and LQKENI. This CDR3 spans 15 amino acids. The CDR3 region is CASSRTAGATYEQYF. Written as DNA, the CDR3 is TGTGCCAGCTCACGGACAGCGGGGGCCACCTACGAGCAGTACTTC.

This clone showed up just once. The chain is built from TRBV28 and TRBJ1-1; a weak D match, TRBD1 (5 bases). Per germline, CDR1 MDHEN and CDR2 SYDVKM. The CDR3 is made up of 14 amino acids. Between the trimmed V and J ends, which lost 5 bases and 1 base, there was a span of 11 bases. The CDR3 is CASSQAGSNTEAFF. The CDR3, as DNA: TGTGCCAGCAGTCAGGCAGGGTCGAACACTGAAGCTTTCTTT.

This chain joins TRBV9 and TRBJ2-6; possibly TRBD1 for D (6 bases). V was clipped by 4 bases and J by 0 bases, with 8 bases between them. Germline V gene sequence: CDR1 SGDLS, CDR2 YYNGEE. The CDR3 spans 15 residues. Here the CDR3 reads CASSTRGSGANVLTF. The CDR3 DNA is TGTGCCAGCAGCACCAGGGGCTCTGGGGCCAACGTCCTGACTTTC.

The chain uses TRBV2 and TRBJ1-2; TRBD1 aligns across 7 bases. V lost 6 bases and J lost 8; bases outside the gene matches: 9. The V gene's germline CDR1 is SNHLY and CDR2 FYNNEI. The CDR3 contains 13 residues. CDR3 loop: CASSPDRVRGYTF. Here the CDR3 DNA reads TGTGCCAGCAGCCCTGACAGGGTCCGGGGCTACACCTTC.

V gene TRBV16 combines with J gene TRBJ2-7, with D tentatively TRBD1 (6 bases). V dropped 5 bases and J dropped 5 bases, with 13 bases sitting between them. The CDR3 consists of 13 residues. Germline CDR1 KGHSY, CDR2 FQNENV. The CDR3 DNA follows: TGTGCCAGCAGCTTTGCTAGGGGGAACGAGCAGTACTTC. This encodes CASSFARGNEQYF.

This clone was detected a few times. The V and J genes are TRBV29-1 and TRBJ2-2; D remains ambiguous. Deletions cut 5 bases from V and 3 bases from J, with 4 bases between. Per germline, CDR1 SQVTM and CDR2 ANQGSEA. This CDR3 has 11 residues. CDR3 DNA sequence: TGCAGCGTTACTGACACCGGGGAGCTGTTTTTT. Translated: CSVTDTGELFF.

The chain is built from TRBV12-5 and TRBJ2-2; TRBD2 matches at 8 bases. Germline V CDR1 and CDR2: LGHNT, FRNRAP. V was pared by 5 bases and J by 5 bases, with 4 bases of the junction left unmatched. The CDR3 is made up of 14 amino acids. The chain's CDR3 is CASGLRGGTGELFF. As DNA, the CDR3 is TGTGCTAGTGGTCTCCGGGGGGGAACCGGGGAGCTGTTTTTT. The variable domain in full, with the rest retrieved from reference TRBV12-5 and TRBJ2-2, is DARVTQTPRHKVTEMGQEVTMRCQPILGHNTVFWYRQTMMQGLELLAYFRNRAPLDDSGMPKDRFSAEMPDATLATLKIQPSEPRDSAVYFCASGLRGGTGELFFGEGSRLTVL.

J is TRBJ2-7 and V is TRBV19; D perhaps matches TRBD2 (5 bases). Germline CDR1 and CDR2: LNHDA and SQIVND (reference sequence). Trimming took 1 base from V and 4 from J, leaving 17 bases between them. The CDR3 consists of 16 residues. CDR3 nucleotide sequence: TGTGCCAGTAGTATAGTCGCCGGTCGGGGTCAATACGAGCAGTACTTC. As protein: CASSIVAGRGQYEQYF.

The chain is built from TRBV5-1 and TRBJ1-1, with 7 bases aligning to TRBD1. CDR3 length equals 13 residues. The ends lost 6 bases at V and 3 bases at J; junction bases unmatched: 5. In germline, CDR1 is SGHRS, CDR2 YFSETQ. The CDR3 DNA follows: TGCGCCAGCATGGAGGGGGCGGACACTGAAGCTTTCTTT. It yields the protein CASMEGADTEAFF.

This sequence joins TRBV12-3 or TRBV12-4 and TRBJ2-5; 8 nucleotides match TRBD1. The CDR3 spans 13 residues. With 4 bases clipped from V and 5 bases from J, the junction kept 3 bases outside the gene matches. The CDR3 is CASSWDRRETQYF. DNA for the CDR3: TGTGCCAGCAGTTGGGACAGGCGTGAGACCCAGTACTTC.